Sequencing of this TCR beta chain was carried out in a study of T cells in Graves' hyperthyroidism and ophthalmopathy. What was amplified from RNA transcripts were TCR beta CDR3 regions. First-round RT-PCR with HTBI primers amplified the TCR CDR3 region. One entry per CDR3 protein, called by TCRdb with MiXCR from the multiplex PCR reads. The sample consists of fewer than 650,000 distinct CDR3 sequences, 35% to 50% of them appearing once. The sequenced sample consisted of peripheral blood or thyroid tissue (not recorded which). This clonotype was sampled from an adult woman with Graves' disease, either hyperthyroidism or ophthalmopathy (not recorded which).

The CDR3 reads CATSSVEGLGTETQYF. CDR3 bases: TGTGCCACCAGCAGCGTTGAAGGACTGGGGACAGAGACCCAGTACTTC. V is TRBV15 and J is TRBJ2-5, with D possibly being TRBD1 or TRBD2 (5 bases each). Germline V gives CDR1 LNHNV, CDR2 YYDKDF (reference sequence). CDR3 length equals 16 residues. V was trimmed by 3 bases and J by 4 bases, leaving 18 bases between them. The variable domain in full, completed from reference TRBV15 and TRBJ2-5, reads DAMVIQNPRYQVTQFGKPVTLSCSQTLNHNVMYWYQQKSSQAPKLLFHYYDKDFNNEADTPDNFQSRRPNTSFCFLDIRSPGLGDTAMYLCATSSVEGLGTETQYFGPGTRLLVL.